The sequence of this T cell receptor beta chain was determined in a study of CD8 T cells in ankylosing spondylitis. The CDR3 spans 16 residues. With 0 bases clipped from V and 5 bases from J, the junction kept 6 bases outside the gene matches. The germline V gene has CDR1 SGDLS and CDR2 YYNGEE. Quantitative 5'-RACE with molecular barcodes was used to make the TCR beta libraries. TCRdb re-called the 5' RACE reads with MiXCR, one entry per CDR3 protein. In the table there are 250,000 to 300,000 distinct CDR3 sequences, roughly 20% of which are singletons. Source material: blood, either unsorted or a sorted T cell fraction (not recorded which). The sequence was collected from a male donor with ankylosing spondylitis or in good health (not recorded which). The chain carries TRBV9 and TRBJ2-3, with TRBD2 matching 10 bases. The CDR3 nucleotides read TGTGCCAGCAGCGTAGGTCTAGCGGGAGTTCAAGATACGCAGTATTTT. Encoded protein: CASSVGLAGVQDTQYF.